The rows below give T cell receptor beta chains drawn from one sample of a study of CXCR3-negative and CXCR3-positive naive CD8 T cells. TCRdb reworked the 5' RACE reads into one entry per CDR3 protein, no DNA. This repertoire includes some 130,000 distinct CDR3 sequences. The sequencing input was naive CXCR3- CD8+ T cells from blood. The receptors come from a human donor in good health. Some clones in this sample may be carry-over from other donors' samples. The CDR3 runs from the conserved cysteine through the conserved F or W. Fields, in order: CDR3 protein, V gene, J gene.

CDR3: CATSKGQGSPNEQFF; V: TRBV15; J: TRBJ2-1
CDR3: CASSQDPGQGGNTGELFF; V: TRBV28; J: TRBJ2-2
CDR3: CASSYGLGAKEKNTEAFF; V: TRBV4-1; J: TRBJ1-1
CDR3: CSVAGGPYEQYF; V: TRBV29-1; J: TRBJ2-7
CDR3: CASSTYPPGLAGGSSGETQYF; V: TRBV5-5; J: TRBJ2-5
CDR3: CASTLTGREAFF; V: TRBV5-4; J: TRBJ1-1
CDR3: CASSLISGLGAGELFF; V: TRBV11-2; J: TRBJ2-2
CDR3: CASSPSRGMNTEAFF; V: TRBV12-3/TRBV12-4; J: TRBJ1-1
CDR3: CSVGGGTVYGYTF; V: TRBV29-1; J: TRBJ1-2
CDR3: CASSLAGQGTNTEAFF; V: TRBV7-9; J: TRBJ1-1
CDR3: CASSQGPLGRNLAKNIQYF; V: TRBV4-3; J: TRBJ2-4
CDR3: CASSSGQGRNEQFF; V: TRBV7-9; J: TRBJ2-1
CDR3: CASSQDPLAGGPEGEQFF; V: TRBV4-3; J: TRBJ2-1
CDR3: CASSEASGSPGAEQFF; V: TRBV6-4; J: TRBJ2-1
CDR3: CASSLGPNEQFF; V: TRBV12-3/TRBV12-4; J: TRBJ2-1
CDR3: CASSPKRATYNEQFF; V: TRBV3-1; J: TRBJ2-1
CDR3: CASSPSQSNWETQYF; V: TRBV4-3; J: TRBJ2-5
CDR3: CASGTQGAFRRTEAFF; V: TRBV28; J: TRBJ1-1
CDR3: CASSQDIRANEQFF; V: TRBV3-1; J: TRBJ2-1
CDR3: CASSQENRDIEQYF; V: TRBV4-1; J: TRBJ2-7
CDR3: CASSLGRTSGRYQETQYF; V: TRBV11-3; J: TRBJ2-5
CDR3: CASSLASGGQETQYF; V: TRBV7-9; J: TRBJ2-5
CDR3: CASSYGQGGYEQYF; V: TRBV6-6; J: TRBJ2-7
CDR3: CASSQTGTAPVYGYTF; V: TRBV9; J: TRBJ1-2
CDR3: CASSQDVTSGVSYEQYF; V: TRBV4-1; J: TRBJ2-7
CDR3: CASSEEWSTDTQYF; V: TRBV28; J: TRBJ2-3
CDR3: CASSITVMLQPYEQYF; V: TRBV19; J: TRBJ2-7